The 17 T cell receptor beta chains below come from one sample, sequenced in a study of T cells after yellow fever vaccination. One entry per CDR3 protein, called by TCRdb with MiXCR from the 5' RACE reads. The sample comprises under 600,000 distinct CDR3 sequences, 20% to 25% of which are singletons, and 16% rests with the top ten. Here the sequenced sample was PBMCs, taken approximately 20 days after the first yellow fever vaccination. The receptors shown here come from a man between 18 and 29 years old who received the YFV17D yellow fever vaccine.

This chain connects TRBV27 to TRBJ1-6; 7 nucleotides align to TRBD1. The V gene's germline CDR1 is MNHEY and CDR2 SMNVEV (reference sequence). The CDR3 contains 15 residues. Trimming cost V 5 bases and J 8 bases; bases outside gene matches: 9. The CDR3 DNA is TGTGCCAGCAGTACCACAGGGGCCGAGGATTCACCCCTCCACTTT. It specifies CASSTTGAEDSPLHF.

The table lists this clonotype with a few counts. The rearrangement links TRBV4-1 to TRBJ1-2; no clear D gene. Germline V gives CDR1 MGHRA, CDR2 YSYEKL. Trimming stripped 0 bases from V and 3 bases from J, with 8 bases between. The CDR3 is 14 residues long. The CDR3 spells CASSQENWDYGYTF. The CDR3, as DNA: TGCGCCAGCAGCCAAGAAAATTGGGACTATGGCTACACCTTC.

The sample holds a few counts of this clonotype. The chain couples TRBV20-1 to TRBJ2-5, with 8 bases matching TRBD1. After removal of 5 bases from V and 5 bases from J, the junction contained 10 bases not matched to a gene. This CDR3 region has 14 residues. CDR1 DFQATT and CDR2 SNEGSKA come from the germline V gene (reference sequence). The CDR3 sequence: CSARGQGNWETQYF. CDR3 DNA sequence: TGCAGTGCTCGCGGACAGGGTAATTGGGAGACCCAGTACTTC.

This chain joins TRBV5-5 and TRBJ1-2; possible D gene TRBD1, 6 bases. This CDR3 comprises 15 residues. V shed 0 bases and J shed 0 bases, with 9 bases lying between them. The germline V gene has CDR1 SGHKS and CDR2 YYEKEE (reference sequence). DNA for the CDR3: TGTGCCAGCAGCTTGGGAGGACAGCCTAACTATGGCTACACCTTC. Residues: CASSLGGQPNYGYTF.

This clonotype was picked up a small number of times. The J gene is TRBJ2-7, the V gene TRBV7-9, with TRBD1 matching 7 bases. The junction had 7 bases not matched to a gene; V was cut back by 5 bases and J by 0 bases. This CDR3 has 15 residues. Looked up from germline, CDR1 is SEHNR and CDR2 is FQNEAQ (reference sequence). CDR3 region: CASSSLGQPSYEQYF. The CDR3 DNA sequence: TGTGCCAGCAGCAGTTTGGGACAGCCCTCCTACGAGCAGTACTTC.

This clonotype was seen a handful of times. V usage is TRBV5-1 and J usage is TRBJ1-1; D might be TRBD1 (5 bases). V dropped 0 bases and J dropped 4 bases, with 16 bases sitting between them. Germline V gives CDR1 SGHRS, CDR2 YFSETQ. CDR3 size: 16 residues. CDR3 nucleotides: TGCGCCAGCAGCTTGGAGTCAGGCCCTGGGGGCACTGAAGCTTTCTTT. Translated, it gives CASSLESGPGGTEAFF.

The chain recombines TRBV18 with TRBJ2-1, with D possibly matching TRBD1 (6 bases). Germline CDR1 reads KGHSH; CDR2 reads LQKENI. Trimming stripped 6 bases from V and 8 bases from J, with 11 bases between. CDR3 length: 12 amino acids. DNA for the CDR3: TGTGCCAGCTCGGCCAGGGGCGATGAGCAGTTCTTC. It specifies CASSARGDEQFF.

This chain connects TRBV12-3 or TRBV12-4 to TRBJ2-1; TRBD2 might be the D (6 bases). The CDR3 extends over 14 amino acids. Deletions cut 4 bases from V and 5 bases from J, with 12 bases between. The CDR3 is CASSSQGLDNEQFF. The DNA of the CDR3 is TGTGCCAGCAGTTCTCAGGGACTTGACAATGAGCAGTTCTTC.

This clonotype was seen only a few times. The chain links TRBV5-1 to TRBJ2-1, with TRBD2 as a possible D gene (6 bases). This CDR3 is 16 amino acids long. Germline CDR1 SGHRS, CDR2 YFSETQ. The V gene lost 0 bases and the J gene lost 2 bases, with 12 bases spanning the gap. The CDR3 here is CASSLARRGPYNEQFF. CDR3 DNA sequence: TGCGCCAGCAGCTTGGCCAGGAGGGGACCCTACAATGAGCAGTTCTTC.

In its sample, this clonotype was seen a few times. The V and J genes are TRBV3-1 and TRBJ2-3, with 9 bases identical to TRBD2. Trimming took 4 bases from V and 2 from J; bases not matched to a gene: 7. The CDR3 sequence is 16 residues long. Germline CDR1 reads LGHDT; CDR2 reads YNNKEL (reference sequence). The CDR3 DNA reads TGTGCCAGCAGCCTACTAGCGGGCCGCCACACAGATACGCAGTATTTT. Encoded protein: CASSLLAGRHTDTQYF.

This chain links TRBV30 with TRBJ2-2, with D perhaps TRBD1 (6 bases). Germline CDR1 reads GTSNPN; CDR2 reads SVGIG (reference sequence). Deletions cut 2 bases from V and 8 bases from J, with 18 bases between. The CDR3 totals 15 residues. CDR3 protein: CAWSPSYWGLGELFF. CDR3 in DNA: TGTGCCTGGAGTCCATCCTACTGGGGGCTAGGGGAGCTGTTTTTT.

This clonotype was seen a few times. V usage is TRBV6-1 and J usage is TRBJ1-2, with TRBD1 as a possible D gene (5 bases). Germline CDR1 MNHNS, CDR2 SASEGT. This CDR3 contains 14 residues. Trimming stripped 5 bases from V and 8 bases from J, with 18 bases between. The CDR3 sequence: CASSPPGDKGGYTF. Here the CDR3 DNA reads TGTGCCAGCAGTCCACCCGGGGATAAGGGGGGCTACACCTTC.

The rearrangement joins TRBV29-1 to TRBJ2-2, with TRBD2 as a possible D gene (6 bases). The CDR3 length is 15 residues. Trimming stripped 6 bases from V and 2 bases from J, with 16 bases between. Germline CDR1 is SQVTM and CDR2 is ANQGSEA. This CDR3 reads CSVEGGRGNTGELFF. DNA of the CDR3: TGCAGCGTGGAGGGAGGACGGGGTAACACCGGGGAGCTGTTTTTT.

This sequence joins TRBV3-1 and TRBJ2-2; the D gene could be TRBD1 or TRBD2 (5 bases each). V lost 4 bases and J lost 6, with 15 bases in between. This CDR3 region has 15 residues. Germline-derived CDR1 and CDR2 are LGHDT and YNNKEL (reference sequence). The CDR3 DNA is TGTGCCAGCAGCCGGTGGGTGGGACCTCCCGGGGAGCTGTTTTTT. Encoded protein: CASSRWVGPPGELFF.

CDR3 nucleotide sequence: TGCGCCAGCAGCCAAGGGTATGGTTTCGGACAAGGCGAGACCCAGTACTTC. Protein sequence: CASSQGYGFGQGETQYF. V and J are TRBV4-3 and TRBJ2-5; a weak D match, TRBD1 (5 bases). CDR1 is LGHNA and CDR2 is YSLEER in the germline V gene. There are 17 residues in the CDR3. With 1 base removed from V and 5 bases from J, the gap between germline ends came to 20 bases.

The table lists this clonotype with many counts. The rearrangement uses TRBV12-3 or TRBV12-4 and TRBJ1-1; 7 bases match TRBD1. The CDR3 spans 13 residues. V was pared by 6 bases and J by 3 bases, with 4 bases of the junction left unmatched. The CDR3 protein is CASRLTGYTEAFF. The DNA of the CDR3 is TGTGCCAGCAGATTGACAGGGTACACTGAAGCTTTCTTT.

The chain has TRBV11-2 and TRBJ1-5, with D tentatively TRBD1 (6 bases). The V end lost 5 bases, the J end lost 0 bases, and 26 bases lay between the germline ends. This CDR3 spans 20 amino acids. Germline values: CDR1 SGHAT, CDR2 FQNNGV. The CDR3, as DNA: TGTGCCAGCAGCCTGACCGCCGGGACAAGCTCATATAGTAGCAATCAGCCCCAGCATTTT. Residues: CASSLTAGTSSYSSNQPQHF.